The rows below give T cell receptor beta chains drawn from one sample of a study of control samples from healthy donors and cancer patients. Here immunoSEQ multiplex PCR was the method, and the copy in TCRdb shows in-frame clones only, minus some. The table shows approximately 120,000 clones, with 90% occurring only once. Source material: blood. These receptors came from a human donor in good health. The donor label of this sample is uncertain. CDR3s include the opening cysteine and the closing phenylalanine or tryptophan. Fields, in order: clone size, J gene, V gene, CDR3 length, D gene, CDR3 protein, CDR3 DNA. The D gene is left open where the match is weak. Clone size is shown for a subset of rows, as once, few, many or a class of expanded clone.

. | TRBJ2-7 | TRBV5-5 | 15 | . | CASSSAGRGYYEQYF | TGTGCCAGCAGCTCGGCCGGGCGCGGGTACTACGAGCAGTACTTC
. | TRBJ2-3 | TRBV19 | 17 | TRBD1 | CASSTRRDRWRPDTQYF | TGTGCCAGTAGTACCCGACGGGACAGGTGGCGTCCAGATACGCAGTATTTT
. | TRBJ1-5 | TRBV6-5 | 13 | TRBD1 | CASSARGDQPQHF | TGTGCCAGCAGCGCCAGGGGGGATCAGCCCCAGCATTTT
. | TRBJ2-3 | TRBV5-8 | 16 | . | CASSLFGGARTDTQYF | TGTGCCAGCAGCTTGTTTGGGGGGGCCCGCACAGATACGCAGTATTTT
once | TRBJ2-5 | TRBV19 | 15 | . | CASSIGRGSKETQYF | TGTGCCAGTAGTATCGGCAGGGGTTCGAAAGAGACCCAGTACTTC
. | TRBJ2-2 | TRBV12-5 | 16 | . | CASGLVLGPNTGELFF | TGTGCTAGTGGTTTGGTACTGGGTCCGAACACCGGGGAGCTGTTTTTT
. | TRBJ2-5 | TRBV5-1 | 11 | . | CASSLTQTQYF | TGCGCCAGCAGCTTAACTCAGACCCAGTACTTC
. | TRBJ1-6 | TRBV7-3 | 16 | TRBD1 | CASSKTGGAGNSPLHF | TGTGCCAGCAGCAAAACAGGGGGCGCGGGTAATTCACCCCTCCACTTT
. | TRBJ2-3 | TRBV3-1/TRBV3-2 | 16 | TRBD1 | CASSRGTVSSTDTQYF | TGTGCCAGCAGCCGAGGGACAGTGTCTAGCACAGATACGCAGTATTTT
once | TRBJ2-2 | TRBV6-5 | 14 | . | CASSSGFRVGELFF | TGTGCCAGCAGTTCAGGGTTTAGGGTCGGGGAGCTGTTTTTT
. | TRBJ2-7 | TRBV24-1 | 13 | . | CATSDGTSYEQYF | TGTGCCACCAGTGACGGCACCTCCTACGAGCAGTACTTC
once | TRBJ1-5 | TRBV6-1 | 18 | . | CASSERLPAFYSNQPQHF | TGTGCCAGCAGTGAAAGGTTGCCAGCCTTTTATAGCAATCAGCCCCAGCATTTT
. | TRBJ2-7 | TRBV11-2 | 15 | TRBD1 | CASSAGTGGINEQYF | TGTGCCAGCAGCGCCGGGACAGGGGGCATAAACGAGCAGTACTTC
. | TRBJ2-1 | TRBV29-1 | 14 | . | CSFTPQEIYNEQFF | TGCAGCTTTACACCCCAGGAGATCTACAATGAGCAGTTCTTC
. | TRBJ1-2 | TRBV20-1 | 12 | . | CSASFSGYGYTF | TGCAGTGCTAGTTTCTCTGGCTATGGCTACACCTTC
. | TRBJ1-1 | TRBV6-5 | 15 | TRBD1 | CASSYGGTGNTEAFF | TGTGCCAGCAGTTACGGGGGGACAGGGAACACTGAAGCTTTCTTT
once | TRBJ2-1 | TRBV5-1 | 16 | TRBD1 | CASSLGGTGAINEQFF | TGCGCCAGCAGCTTGGGAGGGACAGGGGCAATCAATGAGCAGTTCTTC
. | TRBJ2-2 | TRBV6-1 | 20 | TRBD2 | CASSARAKGRERGYTGELFF | TGTGCCAGCAGTGCTCGGGCTAAGGGCAGGGAGCGGGGTTACACCGGGGAGCTGTTTTTT
. | TRBJ1-4 | TRBV12-3/TRBV12-4 | 12 | . | CASSFDNEKLFF | TGTGCCAGCAGTTTTGATAATGAAAAACTGTTTTTT
. | TRBJ2-5 | TRBV19 | 13 | . | CASSDRNQETQYF | TGTGCCAGCTCGGACAGAAACCAAGAGACCCAGTACTTC
once | TRBJ2-3 | TRBV7-2 | 14 | . | CASSPSRSTDTQYF | TGTGCCAGCAGCCCCAGTAGGAGCACAGATACGCAGTATTTT
. | TRBJ1-2 | TRBV14 | 14 | TRBD1 | CASSQDRTGAGYTF | TGTGCCAGCAGCCAAGATCGGACAGGGGCTGGCTACACCTTC
. | TRBJ1-3 | TRBV6-5 | 13 | TRBD1 | CASSRGQENTIYF | TGTGCCAGCAGTAGGGGACAGGAAAACACCATATATTTT
. | TRBJ1-3 | TRBV30 | 12 | . | CAWSLGRNTIYF | TGTGCCTGGAGCTTGGGGCGAAACACCATATATTTT
. | TRBJ2-1 | TRBV11-1 | 17 | . | CASSLATQLRSYNEQFF | TGTGCCAGCAGCTTAGCGACACAGCTTCGCTCCTACAATGAGCAGTTCTTC
. | TRBJ1-6 | TRBV6-5 | 16 | . | CASSYSLGSYNSPLHF | TGTGCCAGCAGTTACTCGTTGGGGTCCTATAATTCACCCCTCCACTTT
. | TRBJ2-2 | TRBV4-1 | 12 | . | CASSQLSGELFF | TGCGCCAGCAGCCAACTTTCCGGGGAGCTGTTTTTT
once | TRBJ2-1 | TRBV5-8 | 16 | . | CASSPVGGRRGNEQFF | TGTGCCAGCAGTCCCGTGGGGGGGCGAAGAGGAAATGAGCAGTTCTTC
. | TRBJ1-6 | TRBV6-2/TRBV6-3 | 16 | . | CASSYPGWSYNSPLHF | TGTGCCAGCAGTTACCCCGGGTGGTCCTATAATTCACCCCTCCACTTT
. | TRBJ1-1 | TRBV5-4 | 13 | . | CASIFDPGGEAFF | TGTGCCAGCATATTCGACCCTGGGGGTGAAGCTTTCTTT
. | TRBJ1-1 | TRBV13 | 13 | . | CASSAARGTEAFF | TGTGCCAGCAGCGCCGCCCGGGGGACTGAAGCTTTCTTT
. | TRBJ1-2 | TRBV7-3 | 13 | . | CASSFEGSYGYTF | TGTGCCAGCAGCTTTGAAGGTTCCTATGGCTACACCTTC
. | TRBJ1-2 | TRBV6-1 | 14 | TRBD1 | CASSENQGTDGYTF | TGTGCCAGCAGTGAAAACCAGGGGACAGATGGCTACACCTTC
. | TRBJ2-7 | TRBV27 | 14 | TRBD1 | CASSLAQGADEQYF | TGTGCCAGCAGTTTAGCTCAGGGGGCTGACGAGCAGTACTTC
. | TRBJ2-3 | TRBV11-1 | 14 | . | CASTLTRRTDTQYF | TGTGCCAGCACTTTGACCCGCCGCACAGATACGCAGTATTTT
. | TRBJ1-2 | TRBV6-5 | 14 | TRBD1 | CASPGIKGAFGYTF | TGTGCCAGCCCCGGGATAAAGGGGGCGTTTGGCTACACCTTC
few | TRBJ1-1 | TRBV6-5 | 15 | . | CASSYSEDMNTEAFF | TGTGCCAGCAGTTACTCGGAGGACATGAACACTGAAGCTTTCTTT
. | TRBJ2-3 | TRBV24-1 | 17 | TRBD2 | CATSEFGAGESTDTQYF | TGTGCCACCAGTGAATTTGGGGCGGGGGAGAGCACAGATACGCAGTATTTT
. | TRBJ1-6 | TRBV4-2 | 18 | TRBD1 | CASSQGNRDRTFNSPLHF | TGTGCCAGCAGCCAAGGGAACCGGGACAGGACCTTTAATTCACCCCTCCACTTT
. | TRBJ2-1 | TRBV7-6 | 15 | TRBD1 | CASSVDRVSYNEQFF | TGTGCCAGCAGCGTGGACAGGGTTTCGTACAATGAGCAGTTCTTC
. | TRBJ1-5 | TRBV5-8 | 14 | TRBD1 | CASSSDRAYQPQHF | TGTGCCAGCAGCTCCGACAGGGCCTATCAGCCCCAGCATTTT
. | TRBJ2-1 | TRBV6-5 | 15 | TRBD2 | CASSPTSGGGNEQFF | TGTGCCAGCAGCCCGACTAGCGGGGGAGGCAATGAGCAGTTCTTC
. | TRBJ1-2 | TRBV6-1 | 17 | . | CASSDTGTGAAYYGYTF | TGTGCCAGCAGTGATACAGGGACCGGCGCTGCTTACTATGGCTACACCTTC
. | TRBJ2-3 | TRBV5-1 | 15 | . | CASSLEGTSTDTQYF | TGCGCCAGCAGCTTGGAAGGGACTAGCACAGATACGCAGTATTTT
. | TRBJ1-1 | TRBV7-8 | 15 | TRBD1 | CASSLGQGWDTEAFF | TGTGCCAGCAGCCTCGGACAGGGATGGGACACTGAAGCTTTCTTT
. | TRBJ1-1 | TRBV28 | 14 | . | CASSPRSLNTEAFF | TGTGCCAGCAGTCCCAGGTCTTTGAACACTGAAGCTTTCTTT
. | TRBJ1-2 | TRBV21-1 | 16 | . | CASSCGTGSSVGGYTF | TGTGCCAGCAGCTGTGGGACAGGGTCTTCAGTGGGTGGCTACACCTTC
. | TRBJ2-1 | TRBV3-1/TRBV3-2 | 15 | TRBD2 | CASSLTGLSYNEQFF | TGTGCCAGCAGTCTTACGGGACTATCCTACAATGAGCAGTTCTTC
. | TRBJ2-2 | TRBV7-9 | 18 | . | CASSPGQAVDYNTGELFF | TGTGCCAGCAGCCCCGGACAGGCGGTGGACTATAACACCGGGGAGCTGTTTTTT
. | TRBJ2-7 | TRBV6-5 | 13 | . | CASSPGDVNEQYF | TGTGCCAGCAGCCCAGGGGATGTGAACGAGCAGTACTTC
. | TRBJ2-2 | TRBV9 | 16 | TRBD2 | CAGSTTSGVNTGELFF | TGTGCCGGCAGCACTACTAGCGGGGTGAACACCGGGGAGCTGTTTTTT
. | TRBJ1-4 | TRBV28 | 14 | . | CASSLWDSNEKLFF | TGTGCCAGCAGTTTATGGGACAGTAATGAAAAACTGTTTTTT